Listed below are T cell receptor beta chains from one sample, sequenced in a study of control samples from healthy donors and cancer patients. Some clones are missing from TCRdb's copy, which holds only in-frame ones; the method was immunoSEQ multiplex PCR. The table shows approximately 100,000 clones, with around 85% occurring only once. The specimen was PBMCs. The source of these receptors is a man aged 70 or older with lung cancer. The CDR3 runs from the conserved cysteine through the conserved F or W. Fields, in order: clone size, V gene, J gene, D gene, CDR3 DNA, CDR3 protein. A D gene is named only where the DNA matches it firmly. Some rows mark clone size as missing; the rest say once, few, many or name a class of expanded clone.

clone size: .; V gene: TRBV10-2; J gene: TRBJ1-1; D gene: .; CDR3 DNA: TGCGCCAGTTCTCGGCCGAACACTGAAGCTTTCTTT; CDR3 protein: CASSRPNTEAFF
clone size: few; V gene: TRBV19; J gene: TRBJ1-4; D gene: .; CDR3 DNA: TGTGCCACCCAGGGCTCTTGGGGTGAAAAACTGTTTTTT; CDR3 protein: CATQGSWGEKLFF
clone size: .; V gene: TRBV19; J gene: TRBJ2-1; D gene: TRBD1; CDR3 DNA: TGTGCCAGTAGTATACGGTCCGGGACAGGGGCTCGGGAGCAGTTCTTC; CDR3 protein: CASSIRSGTGAREQFF
clone size: many; V gene: TRBV19; J gene: TRBJ2-3; D gene: TRBD2; CDR3 DNA: TGTGCCAGTAGTCGGGACTATCACGATACGCAGTATTTT; CDR3 protein: CASSRDYHDTQYF
clone size: .; V gene: TRBV24-1; J gene: TRBJ2-2; D gene: .; CDR3 DNA: TGTGCCACCAGTGATTGGACAGAACTGGGGGAGCTGTTTTTT; CDR3 protein: CATSDWTELGELFF
clone size: few; V gene: TRBV18; J gene: TRBJ2-5; D gene: TRBD2; CDR3 DNA: TGTGCCAGCTCACCACCCAGCGGCACTAGCGGAAAAGAGACCCAGTACTTC; CDR3 protein: CASSPPSGTSGKETQYF
clone size: .; V gene: TRBV29-1; J gene: TRBJ2-7; D gene: .; CDR3 DNA: TGCAGCGTCGCGCGAGGGACCTACGAGCAGTACTTC; CDR3 protein: CSVARGTYEQYF
clone size: .; V gene: TRBV25-1; J gene: TRBJ2-7; D gene: .; CDR3 DNA: TGTGCCAGCAGTGAATCCGGGACTTTGGAGCAGTACTTC; CDR3 protein: CASSESGTLEQYF
clone size: .; V gene: TRBV27; J gene: TRBJ2-4; D gene: TRBD2; CDR3 DNA: TGTGCCAGCAGTCAAGGGACTAGCGGGGGGGCCTTCCCCCCAAACATTCAGTACTTC; CDR3 protein: CASSQGTSGGAFPPNIQYF
clone size: .; V gene: TRBV19; J gene: TRBJ1-5; D gene: .; CDR3 DNA: TGTGCCAGTATTACTCGTGTTAGTGGCAATCAGCCCCAGCATTTT; CDR3 protein: CASITRVSGNQPQHF
clone size: .; V gene: TRBV3-1/TRBV3-2; J gene: TRBJ1-3; D gene: .; CDR3 DNA: TGTGCCAGCAGCCGCGAACCCTCTGGAAACACCATATATTTT; CDR3 protein: CASSREPSGNTIYF
clone size: .; V gene: TRBV6-2/TRBV6-3; J gene: TRBJ2-5; D gene: .; CDR3 DNA: TGTGCCAGCAGTTACTCAATGGACAGAGCACCCCAAGAGACCCAGTACTTC; CDR3 protein: CASSYSMDRAPQETQYF
clone size: .; V gene: TRBV5-1; J gene: TRBJ2-7; D gene: .; CDR3 DNA: TGCGCCAGCAGCCCGAGACAGGGAGGACACTACGAGCAGTACTTC; CDR3 protein: CASSPRQGGHYEQYF
clone size: .; V gene: TRBV25-1; J gene: TRBJ2-1; D gene: TRBD1; CDR3 DNA: TGTGCCAGCAGTGAATGGGGGACAGGAGTAGGTGAGCAGTTCTTC; CDR3 protein: CASSEWGTGVGEQFF
clone size: .; V gene: TRBV27; J gene: TRBJ1-6; D gene: .; CDR3 DNA: TGTGCCAGCAGTGGGGGTAGGGTATCACCCCTCCACTTT; CDR3 protein: CASSGGRVSPLHF
clone size: .; V gene: TRBV24-1; J gene: TRBJ2-5; D gene: .; CDR3 DNA: TGTGCCACCAGTGTAGTAGTAGGGATGGGAGAGACCCAGTACTTC; CDR3 protein: CATSVVVGMGETQYF
clone size: .; V gene: TRBV5-5; J gene: TRBJ2-2; D gene: TRBD1; CDR3 DNA: TGTGCCAGCAGCCCTCGGGACAGAAACACCGGGGAGCTGTTTTTT; CDR3 protein: CASSPRDRNTGELFF
clone size: .; V gene: TRBV10-2; J gene: TRBJ1-5; D gene: .; CDR3 DNA: TGCGCCAGCAGGAAACAGGGAGATCAGCCCCAGCATTTT; CDR3 protein: CASRKQGDQPQHF
clone size: .; V gene: TRBV7-9; J gene: TRBJ1-6; D gene: .; CDR3 DNA: TGTGCCAGCAGCACGGGACTGCTTAATTCACCCCTCCACTTT; CDR3 protein: CASSTGLLNSPLHF
clone size: .; V gene: TRBV5-1; J gene: TRBJ2-1; D gene: TRBD2; CDR3 DNA: TGCGCCAGCAGCTTGGAAGGCGGGGGGGCCCATGAGCAGTTCTTC; CDR3 protein: CASSLEGGGAHEQFF
clone size: .; V gene: TRBV29-1; J gene: TRBJ2-7; D gene: .; CDR3 DNA: TGCAGCGTTGAACAGGGCTTCTCCTACGAGCAGTACTTC; CDR3 protein: CSVEQGFSYEQYF
clone size: .; V gene: TRBV7-6; J gene: TRBJ2-7; D gene: .; CDR3 DNA: TGTGCCAGCAGCCCAAACAGGGGAGGTACCTACGAGCAGTACTTC; CDR3 protein: CASSPNRGGTYEQYF
clone size: .; V gene: TRBV3-1/TRBV3-2; J gene: TRBJ1-3; D gene: .; CDR3 DNA: TGTGCCAGCAGCCAAGGGAGGCTTGGAAACACCATATATTTT; CDR3 protein: CASSQGRLGNTIYF
clone size: .; V gene: TRBV11-3; J gene: TRBJ2-3; D gene: .; CDR3 DNA: TGTGCCAGCAGCTGGGCCAGTAACACAGATACGCAGTATTTT; CDR3 protein: CASSWASNTDTQYF
clone size: .; V gene: TRBV27; J gene: TRBJ2-1; D gene: .; CDR3 DNA: TGTGCCAGCAGTTTATCTGGCGCGAATGAGCAGTTCTTC; CDR3 protein: CASSLSGANEQFF
clone size: .; V gene: TRBV6-5; J gene: TRBJ2-1; D gene: TRBD2; CDR3 DNA: TGTGCCAGCGAATGGGGGGGGAATGAGCAGTTCTTC; CDR3 protein: CASEWGGNEQFF
clone size: .; V gene: TRBV6-5; J gene: TRBJ2-5; D gene: TRBD2; CDR3 DNA: TGTGCCAGCACTTGGACTAGAAAAGAGACCCAGTACTTC; CDR3 protein: CASTWTRKETQYF
clone size: .; V gene: TRBV10-2; J gene: TRBJ2-3; D gene: TRBD2; CDR3 DNA: TGCGCCAGCAGTGAGTCGCCGGGACTAGCTCCAGATACGCAGTATTTT; CDR3 protein: CASSESPGLAPDTQYF
clone size: .; V gene: TRBV5-4; J gene: TRBJ1-6; D gene: .; CDR3 DNA: TGTGCCAGCAGCTTGGACAGGGCCTCTAATTCACCCCTCCACTTT; CDR3 protein: CASSLDRASNSPLHF
clone size: few; V gene: TRBV27; J gene: TRBJ1-1; D gene: .; CDR3 DNA: TGTGCCAGCAGTTTATCAGGAGGGGACACTGAAGCTTTCTTT; CDR3 protein: CASSLSGGDTEAFF
clone size: .; V gene: TRBV19; J gene: TRBJ1-1; D gene: .; CDR3 DNA: TGTGCCAGTAGTATGGTGAACACTGAAGCTTTCTTT; CDR3 protein: CASSMVNTEAFF
clone size: .; V gene: TRBV15; J gene: TRBJ2-3; D gene: .; CDR3 DNA: TGTGCCACCAGCAGAGTTACCGGGGATACGCAGTATTTT; CDR3 protein: CATSRVTGDTQYF
clone size: once; V gene: TRBV7-2; J gene: TRBJ1-5; D gene: TRBD1; CDR3 DNA: TGTGCCAGCAGCTTCGGGACAGGACCCCATCAGCCCCAGCATTTT; CDR3 protein: CASSFGTGPHQPQHF
clone size: .; V gene: TRBV5-1; J gene: TRBJ1-4; D gene: .; CDR3 DNA: TGCGCCAGCAGCTTGGGAGACAGTAATGAAAAACTGTTTTTT; CDR3 protein: CASSLGDSNEKLFF
clone size: .; V gene: TRBV19; J gene: TRBJ1-1; D gene: .; CDR3 DNA: TGTGCCAGTAGTATAGAAGGACAGAACATGAACACTGAAGCTTTCTTT; CDR3 protein: CASSIEGQNMNTEAFF
clone size: once; V gene: TRBV21-1; J gene: TRBJ1-1; D gene: .; CDR3 DNA: TGTGCCAGCAGCTTCAGGGGGGGAAGAACTGAAGCTTTCTTT; CDR3 protein: CASSFRGGRTEAFF
clone size: .; V gene: TRBV5-1; J gene: TRBJ2-7; D gene: .; CDR3 DNA: TGCGCCAGCAGCCTTGGGACGCCGACCTACGAGCAGTACTTC; CDR3 protein: CASSLGTPTYEQYF
clone size: .; V gene: TRBV4-3; J gene: TRBJ1-2; D gene: .; CDR3 DNA: TGCGCCAGCAGCCAAGAACCAGGGCTAAGCTACACCTTC; CDR3 protein: CASSQEPGLSYTF
clone size: .; V gene: TRBV7-9; J gene: TRBJ2-7; D gene: .; CDR3 DNA: TGTGCCAGCAGCTTGGACAGCTTCTCCTACGAGCAGTACTTC; CDR3 protein: CASSLDSFSYEQYF
clone size: once; V gene: TRBV28; J gene: TRBJ2-6; D gene: .; CDR3 DNA: TGTGCCAGCTTAGGAAGCTTAGCCAACGTCCTGACTTTC; CDR3 protein: CASLGSLANVLTF
clone size: .; V gene: TRBV5-1; J gene: TRBJ1-2; D gene: TRBD1; CDR3 DNA: TGCGCCAGCAGCCGTGGACAGGGGAACTATGGCTACACCTTC; CDR3 protein: CASSRGQGNYGYTF
clone size: .; V gene: TRBV9; J gene: TRBJ2-1; D gene: .; CDR3 DNA: TGTGCCAGCAGCGGTGCGATAGGGTGGCATGAGCAGTTCTTC; CDR3 protein: CASSGAIGWHEQFF
clone size: .; V gene: TRBV30; J gene: TRBJ1-2; D gene: .; CDR3 DNA: TGTGCCTGGAGTGGAACAGCTAACGGCTACACCTTC; CDR3 protein: CAWSGTANGYTF
clone size: few; V gene: TRBV19; J gene: TRBJ2-3; D gene: .; CDR3 DNA: TGTGCCAGTAGTCTTGCGGGGGCGTACGATACGCAGTATTTT; CDR3 protein: CASSLAGAYDTQYF
clone size: .; V gene: TRBV5-6; J gene: TRBJ2-7; D gene: .; CDR3 DNA: TGTGCCAGCAGCTTGAGGGGGATCTCCTACGAGCAGTACTTC; CDR3 protein: CASSLRGISYEQYF
clone size: .; V gene: TRBV4-1; J gene: TRBJ2-7; D gene: TRBD1; CDR3 DNA: TGCGCCAGCAGCCAGGGGGACAGGGGGACATTCTACGAGCAGTACTTC; CDR3 protein: CASSQGDRGTFYEQYF
clone size: .; V gene: TRBV29-1; J gene: TRBJ1-1; D gene: TRBD1; CDR3 DNA: TGCAGCGTGGCCCGACAGGGGATCGACACTGAAGCTTTCTTT; CDR3 protein: CSVARQGIDTEAFF
clone size: .; V gene: TRBV6-2/TRBV6-3; J gene: TRBJ2-6; D gene: .; CDR3 DNA: TGTGCCAGCAGTTTCCACCAGGCTCCTTCTGGGGCCAACGTCCTGACTTTC; CDR3 protein: CASSFHQAPSGANVLTF
clone size: .; V gene: TRBV18; J gene: TRBJ2-1; D gene: .; CDR3 DNA: TGTGCCAGCTCACCACGGGGTTCGGGCTACAATGAGCAGTTCTTC; CDR3 protein: CASSPRGSGYNEQFF
clone size: few; V gene: TRBV7-6; J gene: TRBJ2-3; D gene: TRBD2; CDR3 DNA: TGTGCCAGCAGCCCAATTCCCGGGACTAGCGGGACGTTGACGCAGTATTTT; CDR3 protein: CASSPIPGTSGTLTQYF